These 10 T cell receptor beta chains came from one sample sequenced in a study of shared clonotypes between healthy human individuals. Cells designated naive CD8 were CD45RO-negative and were positively selected for CCR7, with terminally differentiated effector memory CD45RA+ cells excluded. Repertoires were generated with immunoSEQ multiplex PCR, while TCRdb's copy carries only in-frame clones and drops some. Among around 2,000,000 clones, over 85% were seen once, and the ten largest hold 1.2%. The sequencing sample was made of naive CD8+ T cells sorted from blood. These receptors came from a man between 18 and 29 years old in good health.

The chain couples TRBV27 to TRBJ1-2, with 8 bases matching TRBD1. The V gene end was trimmed by 0 bases and the J gene end by 0 bases; junction bases not matched to a gene: 9. This CDR3 has 18 amino acids. Looked up from germline, CDR1 is MNHEY and CDR2 is SMNVEV (reference sequence). The CDR3 region is CASSLSSGTGLPNYGYTF. CDR3 DNA sequence: TGTGCCAGCAGTTTATCCTCCGGGACAGGATTACCTAACTATGGCTACACCTTC.

The gene calls are TRBV6-1 and TRBJ1-5, with D tentatively TRBD1 (6 bases). The V and J ends lost 6 bases and 0 bases respectively, with 12 bases between them. The V gene's germline CDR1 is MNHNS and CDR2 SASEGT. This CDR3 has 15 residues. Here the CDR3 reads CASRVGGSSNQPQHF. In nucleotides, the CDR3 is TGTGCCAGCAGGGTAGGGGGGAGTAGCAATCAGCCCCAGCATTTT.

The chain recombines TRBV2 with TRBJ2-7, with 11 bases matching TRBD2. The CDR3 loop spans 15 amino acids. V dropped 7 bases and J dropped 1; count of bases not matched to a gene: 6. Per germline, CDR1 SNHLY and CDR2 FYNNEI. The CDR3 bases are TGTGCCAGCAACCTACTAGCGGGAGAGTCCTACGAGCAGTACTTC. Translating gives CASNLLAGESYEQYF.

This sequence joins TRBV11-3 and TRBJ1-2; D unresolved. Germline V gene lookup returns CDR1 SGHNT and CDR2 YENEEA. The CDR3 runs to 15 residues. Trimming stripped 0 bases from V and 2 bases from J, with 10 bases between. CDR3 residues: CASSLDKIQNYGYTF. The CDR3, as DNA: TGTGCCAGCAGCTTAGATAAAATACAGAACTATGGCTACACCTTC. Looking up the rest from reference TRBV11-3 and TRBJ1-2 gives the full variable domain: EAGVVQSPRYKIIEKKQPVAFWCNPISGHNTLYWYLQNLGQGPELLIRYENEEAVDDSQLPKDRFSAERLKGVDSTLKIQPAELGDSAVYLCASSLDKIQNYGYTFGSGTRLTVV.

This rearrangement joins TRBV6-1 to TRBJ1-2, with D tentatively TRBD1 (5 bases). Germline CDR1 and CDR2: MNHNS and SASEGT. The CDR3 sequence is 16 residues long. V dropped 4 bases and J dropped 3 bases, with 18 bases sitting between them. CDR3 protein: CASSAGTVYGDYGYTF. CDR3 DNA: TGTGCCAGCAGTGCCGGGACCGTATACGGGGACTATGGCTACACCTTC.

This clone has a handful of counts. The same CDR3 arises from other DNA sequences in this sample as well. V and J are TRBV4-3 and TRBJ2-7, with 11 positions matching TRBD1. Germline loops: CDR1 LGHNA, CDR2 YSLEER. Germline trimming cut 4 bases from V and 3 bases from J; bases unmatched to any gene: 2. The CDR3 has 14 amino acids. The chain's CDR3 is CASSPGTGGYEQYF. The DNA of the CDR3 is TGCGCCAGCAGCCCCGGGACAGGGGGCTACGAGCAGTACTTC.

This sequence joins TRBV7-9 and TRBJ2-7, with TRBD2 as a possible D gene (6 bases). Germline V gene sequence: CDR1 SEHNR, CDR2 FQNEAQ (reference sequence). The CDR3 totals 14 residues. V dropped 3 bases and J dropped 2 bases, with 11 bases sitting between them. CDR3 in amino acids: CASSLGGFTYEQYF. DNA of the CDR3: TGTGCCAGCAGCTTGGGAGGATTTACCTACGAGCAGTACTTC.

V and J are TRBV7-9 and TRBJ2-3, with D possibly matching TRBD2 (6 bases). The germline CDR1 and CDR2 sequences are SEHNR and FQNEAQ (reference sequence). Trimming shortened V by 3 bases and J by 4 bases, and 11 bases separated the two germline ends. The CDR3 has 14 amino acids. CDR3 protein: CASSFPGLSDTQYF. The CDR3 DNA reads as TGTGCCAGCAGCTTCCCGGGACTTTCAGATACGCAGTATTTT.

This chain links TRBV7-8 with TRBJ2-5; D uncertain. CDR3 length: 16 residues. CDR1 and CDR2 (germline): SGHVS, FQNEAQ. V lost 5 bases to trimming and J lost 1 base, with 17 bases between them. The CDR3 sequence is CASSQGLLSFQETQYF. The CDR3 region has the DNA TGTGCCAGCAGCCAAGGGTTACTCTCCTTCCAAGAGACCCAGTACTTC.

Remarks on this clone: Other DNA sequences in the same sample also yield this CDR3. This chain uses TRBV19 with TRBJ1-2; D ambiguous. Trimming took 5 bases from V and 4 from J, leaving 5 bases between them. CDR1 and CDR2 (germline): LNHDA, SQIVND (reference sequence). CDR3 size: 11 residues. The CDR3 is CASSSGYGYTF. CDR3 DNA: TGTGCCAGTAGTTCGGGCTATGGCTACACCTTC.